These 23 T cell receptor beta chains originate from one sample sequenced in a study of CD8 T cells in Susac syndrome. Reverse transcription of about 0.45 to 1 ug RNA used random hexamers. TCRdb re-analysed the immunoSEQ multiplex PCR reads in MiXCR, keeping a single row per CDR3 protein. The sample contains approximately 170,000 distinct CDR3 sequences, around 90% of which appear only once. Specimen: CD4+ T cells from PBMCs. These TCRs come from a human donor in good health.

This rearrangement joins TRBV6-5 to TRBJ1-1; 9 bases are a match to TRBD1. The trim removed 4 bases at V and 6 bases at J, leaving 12 bases unmatched. CDR1 MNHEY and CDR2 SVGAGI come from the germline V gene. This CDR3 is 16 amino acids long. The DNA for the CDR3 is TGTGCCAGCAGTTTAACCGGGACAGGGAGAACCCCTGAAGCTTTCTTT. It yields the protein CASSLTGTGRTPEAFF.

The chain couples TRBV2 to TRBJ1-1; D gene unclear. V was cut by 4 bases and J by 3 bases, with 3 bases left in between. There are 11 residues in the CDR3. CDR1 and CDR2 from the germline V gene are SNHLY and FYNNEI. The CDR3 coding sequence is TGTGCCAGCAGTGTGGACACTGAAGCTTTCTTT. Translated: CASSVDTEAFF.

The chain joins TRBV12-3 or TRBV12-4 to TRBJ2-3, with TRBD2 matching 9 bases. The CDR3 has 15 amino acids. Trimming took 9 bases from V and 6 from J; bases not matched to a gene: 13. The CDR3 spells CASSPGGSGGDTQYF. CDR3 nucleotides: TGTGCCAGTTCCCCCGGGGGTAGCGGGGGTGATACGCAGTATTTT.

The V call is TRBV28, the J call TRBJ1-5; D call uncertain. CDR1 and CDR2 from the germline V gene are MDHEN and SYDVKM. Trimming took off 10 bases at V and 2 bases at J, with 18 bases between the two ends. This CDR3 region has 15 residues. CDR3 region: CATSGGGFGNQPQHF. CDR3 bases: TGTGCCACCTCTGGAGGAGGGTTTGGCAATCAGCCCCAGCATTTT.

The chain links TRBV6-5 to TRBJ2-7; maybe TRBD1 (6 bases). The CDR3 is 15 amino acids. V was clipped by 0 bases and J by 2 bases, with 11 bases between them. Germline V gene data show CDR1 as MNHEY and CDR2 as SVGAGI. CDR3 sequence reads: CASSYSSGTTYEQYF. The DNA for the CDR3 is TGTGCCAGCAGTTACTCGTCCGGGACAACCTACGAGCAGTACTTC.

This rearrangement joins TRBV5-1 to TRBJ1-5, with TRBD1 identical over 7 bases. The CDR3 covers 14 residues. Germline V CDR1 and CDR2: SGHRS, YFSETQ. The ends lost 4 bases at V and 3 bases at J; junction bases unmatched: 4. CDR3 sequence: CASSTGTDNQPQHF. The CDR3 coding sequence is TGCGCCAGCAGCACAGGGACAGACAATCAGCCCCAGCATTTT.

The chain uses TRBV7-9 and TRBJ1-2; TRBD1 agrees at 9 bases. This CDR3 has 14 amino acids. Germline CDR1 SEHNR, CDR2 FQNEAQ (reference sequence). The ends lost 4 bases at V and 8 bases at J; junction bases unmatched: 8. The CDR3 sequence is CASSSNGQGSGYTF. The CDR3 DNA is TGTGCCAGCAGCTCGAATGGACAGGGGAGCGGCTACACCTTC.

The genes are TRBV3-1 and TRBJ2-1; D is possibly TRBD1 (6 bases). The CDR3 is 17 amino acids. Germline V gene data show CDR1 as LGHDT and CDR2 as YNNKEL (reference sequence). Trimming took off 4 bases at V and 7 bases at J, with 23 bases between the two ends. The CDR3 protein is CASSPRVYREGWNEQFF. DNA of the CDR3: TGTGCCAGCAGCCCACGAGTCTACAGGGAAGGTTGGAATGAGCAGTTCTTC.

The chain joins TRBV5-8 to TRBJ2-1; 8 bases match TRBD2. The J segment lost 0 bases and the V segment lost 4 bases, leaving 6 bases of the junction unmatched. Germline CDR1 SGHTS, CDR2 YDEGEE. The CDR3 has 16 amino acids. For the CDR3, the DNA is TGTGCCAGCAGCCGTCCCAGCGGGAGCTCCTACAATGAGCAGTTCTTC. Its translation is CASSRPSGSSYNEQFF.

This chain connects TRBV18 to TRBJ2-3; 9 bases agree with TRBD2. Germline V gene data show CDR1 as KGHSH and CDR2 as LQKENI. This CDR3 comprises 15 residues. V lost 6 bases to trimming and J lost 4 bases; unmatched junction nucleotides: 8. The DNA of the CDR3 is TGTGCCAGCTCGGGAGCGGGAGGTGACGCAGATACGCAGTATTTT. Its translation is CASSGAGGDADTQYF.

The CDR3 DNA sequence: TGTGCCATAGGGGGGACAGGGGGTTCTGGGGCCAACGTCCTGACTTTC. Its translation is CAIGGTGGSGANVLTF. This chain joins TRBV10-3 and TRBJ2-6; 11 bases are a match to TRBD1. This CDR3 is 16 amino acids long. The V segment lost 9 bases and the J segment 1 base; nucleotides outside the gene matches: 5. Germline V gives CDR1 ENHRY, CDR2 SYGVKD.

The chain recombines TRBV6-5 with TRBJ2-7; weak D call: TRBD1 (5 bases). The germline gives CDR1 MNHEY, CDR2 SVGAGI. Between the trimmed V and J ends, which lost 2 bases and 6 bases, there was a span of 17 bases. The CDR3 totals 15 residues. CDR3 DNA sequence: TGTGCCAGCAGTTACGGCAGGGTGGATTTAAGCGAGCAGTACTTC. It is translated as CASSYGRVDLSEQYF.

The chain is built from TRBV25-1 and TRBJ1-1, with 7 bases matching TRBD1. Germline CDR1 and CDR2: MGHDK and SYGVNS. V lost 3 bases and J lost 1; bases outside the gene matches: 8. This CDR3 has 16 amino acids. The CDR3 DNA reads TGTGCCAGCAGTGAGGTGAGGGACAGCCAGAACACTGAAGCTTTCTTT. Amino acids: CASSEVRDSQNTEAFF.

The CDR3 sequence: CASSDSGYEKLFF. The CDR3 DNA follows: TGTGCCAGCAGTGATTCAGGGTATGAAAAACTGTTTTTT. This chain links TRBV2 with TRBJ1-4; a weak D match, TRBD1 (5 bases). The CDR3 length is 13 residues. In germline, CDR1 is SNHLY, CDR2 FYNNEI. V lost 3 bases and J lost 6, with 8 bases in between.

This chain joins TRBV6-2 or TRBV6-3 and TRBJ2-6; D ambiguous. The CDR3 has 16 amino acids. Trimming shortened V by 4 bases and J by 1 base, and 11 bases separated the two germline ends. Germline CDR1 reads MNHEY; CDR2 reads SVGEGT. CDR3 amino acids: CASSSDRASGANVLTF. The CDR3 nucleotides read TGTGCCAGCAGTTCCGATAGGGCATCTGGGGCCAACGTCCTGACTTTC.

This chain joins TRBV3-1 and TRBJ1-1, with a weak D call TRBD1 (5 bases). Trimming pared 4 bases from V and 11 bases from J, leaving 17 bases between. CDR1 is LGHDT, CDR2 YNNKEL, per germline (reference sequence). There are 13 residues in the CDR3. CDR3 sequence: CASSRFGTPDAFF. The CDR3 region has the DNA TGTGCCAGCAGCCGATTCGGGACTCCCGATGCTTTCTTT.

The chain couples TRBV24-1 to TRBJ2-5, with 9 nucleotides matching TRBD1. The CDR3 contains 16 residues. Germline trimming cut 4 bases from V and 5 bases from J; bases unmatched to any gene: 10. Germline CDR1 KGHDR, CDR2 SFDVKD. Written as DNA, the CDR3 is TGTGCCACCAGTGAGCCCGGGACAGGGAAGGAGGAGACCCAGTACTTC. Its translation is CATSEPGTGKEETQYF.

This rearrangement joins TRBV20-1 to TRBJ2-1; maybe TRBD1 (6 bases). The CDR3 contains 16 residues. Trimming took 1 base from V and 5 from J, leaving 18 bases between them. Germline loops: CDR1 DFQATT, CDR2 SNEGSKA (reference sequence). The CDR3 DNA is TGCAGTGCTAGAGTGGTTCGGCAGGGGTCCCACAATGAGCAGTTCTTC. This gives the protein CSARVVRQGSHNEQFF.

V gene TRBV5-1 combines with J gene TRBJ2-2, with D tentatively TRBD2 (5 bases). V was clipped by 2 bases and J by 1 base, with 12 bases between them. There are 16 residues in the CDR3. CDR1 and CDR2 (germline): SGHRS, YFSETQ. The CDR3 DNA follows: TGCGCCAGCAGCTTACCTAGCTGGGGGAACACCGGGGAGCTGTTTTTT. It encodes CASSLPSWGNTGELFF.

The rearrangement links TRBV3-1 to TRBJ2-2; no firm D call. Trimming shortened V by 0 bases and J by 1 base, and 12 bases separated the two germline ends. This CDR3 region has 17 residues. CDR1 and CDR2 from the germline V gene are LGHDT and YNNKEL (reference sequence). In nucleotides, the CDR3 is TGTGCCAGCAGCCAAGATCCCGGGCAGATGAACACCGGGGAGCTGTTTTTT. Protein product: CASSQDPGQMNTGELFF.

In its sample, this clonotype was seen once. The genes are TRBV20-1 and TRBJ2-1; no reliable D call. Trimming removed 1 base from V and 6 bases from J, with 16 bases in between. The CDR3 sequence is 15 residues long. Germline assignment: CDR1 DFQATT and CDR2 SNEGSKA (reference sequence). This CDR3 reads CSARVRSTTGNEQFF. The CDR3 DNA reads TGCAGTGCTAGAGTACGGTCTACTACCGGCAATGAGCAGTTCTTC.

This chain joins TRBV10-2 and TRBJ2-3; D gene uncertain. This CDR3 contains 14 residues. V was clipped by 8 bases and J by 2 bases, with 14 bases between them. In germline, CDR1 is WSHSY, CDR2 SAAADI. CDR3: CASWAVSLTDTQYF. The CDR3 coding sequence is TGCGCCAGCTGGGCAGTTAGCCTCACAGATACGCAGTATTTT.

V and J are TRBV20-1 and TRBJ1-1; 7 bases agree with TRBD1. Germline loops: CDR1 DFQATT, CDR2 SNEGSKA (reference sequence). CDR3 length: 12 amino acids. V was clipped by 1 base and J by 11 bases; unmatched bases: 7. The CDR3 sequence: CSARGQGRGAFF. DNA for the CDR3: TGCAGTGCTAGAGGACAGGGACGGGGTGCTTTCTTT.